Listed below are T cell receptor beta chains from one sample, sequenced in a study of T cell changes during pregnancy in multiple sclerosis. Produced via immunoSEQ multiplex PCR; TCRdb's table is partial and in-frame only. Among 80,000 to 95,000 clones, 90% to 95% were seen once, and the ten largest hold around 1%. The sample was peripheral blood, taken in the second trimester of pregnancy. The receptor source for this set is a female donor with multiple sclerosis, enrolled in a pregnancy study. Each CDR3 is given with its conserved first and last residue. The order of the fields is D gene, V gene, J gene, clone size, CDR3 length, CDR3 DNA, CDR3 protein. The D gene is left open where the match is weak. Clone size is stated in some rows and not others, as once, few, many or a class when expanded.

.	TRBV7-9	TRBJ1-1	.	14	TGTGCCAGCAGCTCCAGCGGGGTGAACACTGAAGCTTTCTTT	CASSSSGVNTEAFF
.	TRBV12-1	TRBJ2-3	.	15	.	CASSFAQGATDTQYF
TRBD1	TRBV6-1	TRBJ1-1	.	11	TGTGCCATCGGGACAGGGGGAGCAGCTTTCTTT	CAIGTGGAAFF
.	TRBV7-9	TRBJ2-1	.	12	TGTGCCAGCCTGGAGGTTCTCAATGAGCAGTTCTTC	CASLEVLNEQFF
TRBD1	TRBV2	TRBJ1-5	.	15	TGTGCCAGCAGTATACAGGGGAGTCGCAATCAGCCCCAGCATTTT	CASSIQGSRNQPQHF
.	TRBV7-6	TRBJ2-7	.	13	TGTGCCAGCAGCTTTACAGAGACCTACGAGCAGTACTTC	CASSFTETYEQYF
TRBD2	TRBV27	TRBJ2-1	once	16	TGTGCCAGCAGTTTAAGAAGCGGGAGCAACAACAATGAGCAGTTCTTC	CASSLRSGSNNNEQFF
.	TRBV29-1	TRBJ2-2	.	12	TGCAGCGTTCCCAGGGCTGGCGGGGAGCTGTTTTTT	CSVPRAGGELFF
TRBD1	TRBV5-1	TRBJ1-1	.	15	TGCGCCAGCAGCTTCGGACAGGGCATGAACACTGAAGCTTTCTTT	CASSFGQGMNTEAFF
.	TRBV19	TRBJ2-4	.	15	TGTGCCAGTAGTATGTTCAGCGGCGGCCACGTGGATCAGTACTTC	CASSMFSGGHVDQYF
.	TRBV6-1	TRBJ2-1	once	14	TGTGCCAGCAGTGAAGCGCTTCCGGGGGTTTACCGTTTCTTC	CASSEALPGVYRFF
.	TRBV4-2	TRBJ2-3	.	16	TGTGCCAGCAGCCAAGAGGGCCCCCCTCGGACAGATACGCAGTATTTT	CASSQEGPPRTDTQYF
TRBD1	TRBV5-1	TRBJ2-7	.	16	TGCGCCAGCAGCCCTTCCCGGGACAGGGGAAGCTACGAGCAGTACTTC	CASSPSRDRGSYEQYF
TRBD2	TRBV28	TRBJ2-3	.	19	TGTGCCAGCAGTTTATATTTAACTAGCGGGAGGGATAGCACAGATACGCAGTATTTT	CASSLYLTSGRDSTDTQYF
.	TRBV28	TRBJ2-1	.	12	TGTGCCAGCAGTTTAGGCGGTCTTGAGCAGTTCTTC	CASSLGGLEQFF
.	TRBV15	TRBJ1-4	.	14	TGTGCTACCAGCAGCCGGGACAATAATGAAAAACTGTTTTTT	CATSSRDNNEKLFF
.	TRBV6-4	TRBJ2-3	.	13	TGTGCCAGCAGTGACTCCGCGGCAGATACGCAGTATTTT	CASSDSAADTQYF
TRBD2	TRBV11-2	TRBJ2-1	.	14	TGTGCCAGCAGCTTAGTAGCGGGAGTGAATGAGCAGTTCTTC	CASSLVAGVNEQFF
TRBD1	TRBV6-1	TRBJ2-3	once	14	TGTGCCAGCAGTCTGACAGGGCCCACAGATACGCAGTATTTT	CASSLTGPTDTQYF
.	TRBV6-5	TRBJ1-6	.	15	TGTGCCAGCAGTTACTCACGGGGGTACAATTCACCCCTCCACTTT	CASSYSRGYNSPLHF
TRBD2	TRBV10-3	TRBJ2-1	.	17	TGTGCCATCAGTGAAGGAGGGACTAGCGGAGCCTACAATGAGCAGTTCTTC	CAISEGGTSGAYNEQFF
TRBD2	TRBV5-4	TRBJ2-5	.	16	TGTGCCAGCACCAGAGAAGCGGGAGGAGACCAAGAGACCCAGTACTTC	CASTREAGGDQETQYF
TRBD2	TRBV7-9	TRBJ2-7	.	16	TGTGCCAGCAGCTTAGGCGGTACTAGCGGGAGCTACGAGCAGTACTTC	CASSLGGTSGSYEQYF
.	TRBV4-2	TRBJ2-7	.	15	TGTGCCAGCAGCCTCGACACCGCCGGGATCTACGAGCAGTACTTC	CASSLDTAGIYEQYF
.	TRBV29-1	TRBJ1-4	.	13	TGCAGCGTTGAGACAGGACCTAATGAAAAACTGTTTTTT	CSVETGPNEKLFF
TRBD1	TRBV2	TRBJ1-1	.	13	TGTGCCAGCAGATGGACAGGGAACACTGAAGCTTTCTTT	CASRWTGNTEAFF
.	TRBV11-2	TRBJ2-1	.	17	TGTGCCAGCAGCTTGGTCAATGGCAGGGGGGCCTACAATGAGCAGTTCTTC	CASSLVNGRGAYNEQFF
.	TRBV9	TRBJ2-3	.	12	TGTGCCAGCAGGGGAGGATCGGATACGCAGTATTTT	CASRGGSDTQYF
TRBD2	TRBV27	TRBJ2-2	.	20	TGTGCCAGCAGTTTATCCCCTGCGAGTAGCGGGAGCCCTTTGGGCGGGGAGCTGTTTTTT	CASSLSPASSGSPLGGELFF
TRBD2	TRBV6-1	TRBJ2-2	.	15	TGTGCCAGCAAAACTAGCGGGAGTGGGACCGGGGAGCTGTTTTTT	CASKTSGSGTGELFF
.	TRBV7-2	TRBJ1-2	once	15	TGTGCCAGCAGCCCTTCCGGGGGGCGCGACTATGGCTACACCTTC	CASSPSGGRDYGYTF
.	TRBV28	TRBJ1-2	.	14	TGTGCCAGCAGTTCCCAGGGAGGTGACTATGGCTACACCTTC	CASSSQGGDYGYTF
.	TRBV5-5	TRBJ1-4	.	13	TGTGCCAGCGACGACAGTAATAATGAAAAACTGTTTTTT	CASDDSNNEKLFF
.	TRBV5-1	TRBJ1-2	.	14	TGCGCCAGCAGCTTGGACGGAGGGAGCTATGGCTACACCTTC	CASSLDGGSYGYTF
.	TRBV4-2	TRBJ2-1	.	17	TGTGCCAGCAGCCAAGATCTACGTCTTGCCTCCTACAATGAGCAGTTCTTC	CASSQDLRLASYNEQFF
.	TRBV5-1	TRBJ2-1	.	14	TGCGCCAGCAGCTTGGACAGCTCCTACAATGAGCAGTTCTTC	CASSLDSSYNEQFF
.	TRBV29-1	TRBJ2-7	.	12	TGCAGCGTTGTGAGTGGCTCCTACGAGCAGTACTTC	CSVVSGSYEQYF
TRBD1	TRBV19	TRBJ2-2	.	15	TGTGCCAGTCAGGCAAGGGGGCCGAACACCGGGGAGCTGTTTTTT	CASQARGPNTGELFF
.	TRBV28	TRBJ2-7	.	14	TGTGCCAGCAGTTTAGGGAGGAACTCCTACGAGCAGTACTTC	CASSLGRNSYEQYF
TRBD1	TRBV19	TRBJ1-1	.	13	TGTGCCAGTAGTACAGGGGGAAACACTGAAGCTTTCTTT	CASSTGGNTEAFF
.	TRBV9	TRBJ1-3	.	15	TGTGCCAGCAGCGTAGGAGGTCAGTCTGGAAACACCATATATTTT	CASSVGGQSGNTIYF
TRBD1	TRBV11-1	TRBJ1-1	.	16	TGTGCCAGCAGCTTGGGGAGCAGGGGGAAGAACACTGAAGCTTTCTTT	CASSLGSRGKNTEAFF
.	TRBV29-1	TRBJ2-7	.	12	TGCAGCGTTTGGGACTCCTCCAACGAGCAGTACTTC	CSVWDSSNEQYF
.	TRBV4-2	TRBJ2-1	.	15	TGTGCCAGCAGCCAAGATAAACTTTCCTACAATGAGCAGTTCTTC	CASSQDKLSYNEQFF
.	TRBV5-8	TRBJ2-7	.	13	TGTGCCAGCAGCTCCCTTATCTCCTACGAGCAGTACTTC	CASSSLISYEQYF
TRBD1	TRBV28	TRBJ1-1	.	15	TGTGCCAGCAGTTTGACAGGGGACCTGAACACTGAAGCTTTCTTT	CASSLTGDLNTEAFF
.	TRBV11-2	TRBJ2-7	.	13	TGTGCCAGCAGCATAACAGGGTCCTACGAGCAGTACTTC	CASSITGSYEQYF
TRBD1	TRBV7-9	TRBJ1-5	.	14	TGTGCCAGCACAGGGGGAGGCGGCAATCAGCCCCAGCATTTT	CASTGGGGNQPQHF
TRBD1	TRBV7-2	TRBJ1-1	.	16	TGTGCCAGCAGCTTTGCAGGGGGCCACATGAACACTGAAGCTTTCTTT	CASSFAGGHMNTEAFF
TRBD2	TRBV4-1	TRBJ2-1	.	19	TGCGCCAGCAGCCCGTGGACTAGCGGGAGGGCCGAGGTGCGCAATGAGCAGTTCTTC	CASSPWTSGRAEVRNEQFF
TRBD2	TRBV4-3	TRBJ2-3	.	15	TGCGCCAGCAGCCAAGGGGGACTAGCGACAGATACGCAGTATTTT	CASSQGGLATDTQYF